This entry lists 24 T cell receptor beta chains sequenced from one sample in a study of identical twins. TCRdb used MiXCR to reprocess the 5' RACE reads, holding one entry per CDR3 protein. This table holds 200,000 to 250,000 distinct CDR3 sequences, roughly 13% found once. The data also belong to a second study, concerning yellow fever vaccine responses in identical twins.

Sequenced input: memory (CD45RO+) T cells sorted from blood. Every receptor here comes from a woman younger than 35 in good health.

This clonotype was seen ten or more times. The chain carries TRBV29-1 and TRBJ1-2, with TRBD1 matching over 7 bases. Germline CDR1 SQVTM, CDR2 ANQGSEA. The CDR3 extends over 12 amino acids. J was trimmed by 4 bases and V by 5 bases; bases with no gene match: 4. The CDR3 loop reads CSVRQGFYGYTF. The CDR3 DNA reads as TGCAGCGTTCGACAGGGTTTCTATGGCTACACCTTC.

This clonotype was seen many times. The genes are TRBV10-3 and TRBJ2-7, with D possibly being TRBD1 (7 bases). CDR1 and CDR2 (germline): ENHRY, SYGVKD. The CDR3 runs to 13 residues. V lost 10 bases, J lost 2 bases, and 15 bases lay in between. The CDR3 DNA follows: TGTGCCACACGGGGGCAGGGGGCCTACGAGCAGTACTTC. This sequence encodes CATRGQGAYEQYF.

The table lists this clonotype with many counts. This chain links TRBV28 with TRBJ2-1; 12 bases fit TRBD2. The CDR3 is made up of 19 amino acids. Germline V gives CDR1 MDHEN, CDR2 SYDVKM. V lost 4 bases and J lost 6; bases outside the gene matches: 16. The CDR3 DNA sequence: TGTGCCAGCAGTTCAGGGTCTAGCGGGAGGGCCGCTACATCCAATGAGCAGTTCTTC. It encodes CASSSGSSGRAATSNEQFF.

The V and J genes are TRBV7-8 and TRBJ1-1, with D possibly matching TRBD1 (6 bases). The CDR3 runs 14 residues. Trimming shortened V by 2 bases and J by 4 bases, and 11 bases separated the two germline ends. In germline, CDR1 is SGHVS, CDR2 FQNEAQ. CDR3 in DNA: TGTGCCAGCAGCTTAAGGGGGTCGGGCACTGAAGCTTTCTTT. Protein product: CASSLRGSGTEAFF.

This clonotype has a handful of counts. This chain uses TRBV3-1 with TRBJ2-7; possibly TRBD1 for D (6 bases). Per the germline V gene, CDR1 is LGHDT and CDR2 is YNNKEL (reference sequence). Trimming removed 4 bases at V and 2 bases at J, with 18 bases between. This CDR3 has 16 residues. CDR3 sequence (DNA): TGTGCCAGCAGCCGAACTCCGGGACAATACACCTACGAGCAGTACTTC. This encodes CASSRTPGQYTYEQYF.

This clonotype was found a few times. The CDR3 here is CASSPSNRGQGDTQYF. The CDR3 coding sequence is TGTGCCAGCAGCCCAAGTAACAGGGGGCAGGGGGATACGCAGTATTTT. The V call is TRBV7-8, the J call TRBJ2-3, with 9 bases identical to TRBD1. J lost 6 bases, V lost 5 bases, and 12 bases had no gene match. The CDR3 length is 16 residues. Germline V gives CDR1 SGHVS, CDR2 FQNEAQ.

This clonotype turned up a few times. The V call is TRBV19, the J call TRBJ2-7, with TRBD1 as a possible D gene (6 bases). Germline CDR1 and CDR2: LNHDA and SQIVND (reference sequence). The CDR3 contains 12 residues. Trimming shortened V by 9 bases and J by 3 bases, and 12 bases separated the two germline ends. In DNA, the CDR3 is TGTGCCAGACCGGACAGAAACTACGAGCAGTACTTC. Amino acid sequence: CARPDRNYEQYF.

This clonotype was recorded at least ten times. V usage is TRBV15 and J usage is TRBJ1-3; D unresolved. This CDR3 contains 20 residues. V lost 0 bases, J lost 2 bases, and 23 bases lay in between. Germline V gives CDR1 LNHNV, CDR2 YYDKDF (reference sequence). The CDR3 sequence is CATSRDFRETNSVTGNTIYF. The CDR3 nucleotides are TGTGCCACCAGCAGAGATTTCCGGGAAACAAACTCTGTGACTGGAAACACCATATATTTT.

This clonotype was recorded a few times. This sequence joins TRBV3-1 and TRBJ1-1; D possibly corresponds to TRBD1 (5 bases). V lost 0 bases, J lost 5 bases, and 19 bases lay in between. This CDR3 region has 17 residues. CDR1 and CDR2 (germline): LGHDT, YNNKEL (reference sequence). The chain's CDR3 is CASSQDAGRPGGTEAFF. CDR3 in DNA: TGTGCCAGCAGCCAAGATGCGGGGCGGCCGGGAGGGACTGAAGCTTTCTTT.

This clonotype was counted at least ten times. J is TRBJ2-3 and V is TRBV5-1; no clear D gene. The germline gives CDR1 SGHRS, CDR2 YFSETQ. Trimming pared 0 bases from V and 0 bases from J, leaving 5 bases between. The CDR3 runs 14 residues. The CDR3: CASSLDSSTDTQYF. The CDR3 DNA sequence: TGCGCCAGCAGCTTGGATAGTAGCACAGATACGCAGTATTTT.

The chain couples TRBV7-9 to TRBJ2-1; TRBD2 matches 13 bases. The CDR3 spans 15 residues. The germline V gene has CDR1 SEHNR and CDR2 FQNEAQ (reference sequence). V shed 5 bases, J shed 10 bases, and the junction held 8 bases outside the gene matches. CDR3 sequence (DNA): TGTGCCAGCAGCGATCCTTCGGGACTAGCGGGAGAGCAGTTCTTC. Its protein product is CASSDPSGLAGEQFF.

This clonotype was found a few times. The rearrangement uses TRBV5-6 and TRBJ2-2, with 7 bases that match TRBD2. After removal of 2 bases from V and 0 bases from J, the junction contained 4 bases not matched to a gene. Germline V gene data show CDR1 as SGHDT and CDR2 as YYEEEE. The CDR3 sequence is 16 residues long. Here the CDR3 DNA reads TGTGCCAGCAGCTTATGGGGGGGAGCGAACACCGGGGAGCTGTTTTTT. Translating it yields CASSLWGGANTGELFF.

By sample share, this clonotype is medium-sized. The junction and the germline gene differ at one end; a read error may be behind it. The V gene is TRBV5-1, the J gene TRBJ2-5; no clear D. Germline-derived CDR1 and CDR2 are SGHRS and YFSETQ. The CDR3 contains 11 residues. The CDR3 DNA reads TGTGCCAGCAGCTTATCAGAGACCCAGTACTTC. Translating gives CASSLSETQYF. Full variable domain (remainder filled in from reference TRBV5-1 and TRBJ2-5): KAGVTQTPRYLIKTRGQQVTLSCSPISGHRSVSWYQQTPGQGLQFLFEYFSETQRNKGNFPGRFSGRQFSNSRSEMNVSTLELGDSALYLCASSLSETQYFGPGTRLLVL.

In this sample, this clonotype turned up once. The rearrangement links TRBV5-6 to TRBJ2-5; possibly TRBD2 for D (6 bases). V lost 7 bases and J 5 bases, leaving 21 bases between the germline ends. CDR3 size: 15 residues. The V gene's germline CDR1 is SGHDT and CDR2 YYEEEE. CDR3 sequence (DNA): TGTGCCAGCGGGGCCTTGGGGCCGGAGGGGGAGACCCAGTACTTC. Its translation: CASGALGPEGETQYF. The entire variable domain, with the rest obtained from reference TRBV5-6 and TRBJ2-5, is as follows: DAGVTQSPTHLIKTRGQQVTLRCSPKSGHDTVSWYQQALGQGPQFIFQYYEEEERQRGNFPDRFSGHQFPNYSSELNVNALLLGDSALYLCASGALGPEGETQYFGPGTRLLVL.

The chain has TRBV28 and TRBJ2-6; D might be TRBD1 (6 bases). CDR1 and CDR2 from the germline V gene are MDHEN and SYDVKM. The germline V and J ends were trimmed by 6 bases and 3 bases, with 18 bases remaining between them. CDR3 length: 17 amino acids. CDR3 DNA: TGTGCCAGCAGAAAAGAGGGCAGGGGAGATGGGGCCAACGTCCTGACTTTC. This translates into CASRKEGRGDGANVLTF.

This sequence joins TRBV5-1 and TRBJ2-7, with D perhaps being TRBD1 or TRBD2 (5 bases each). The CDR3 is 15 amino acids. Trimming removed 0 bases at V and 3 bases at J, with 13 bases between. Germline CDR1 SGHRS, CDR2 YFSETQ. This CDR3 reads CASSLASGANYEQYF. CDR3 DNA: TGCGCCAGCAGCTTGGCCTCCGGGGCGAACTACGAGCAGTACTTC.

The chain employs TRBV20-1 and TRBJ1-1; 7 bases align to TRBD1. This CDR3 is 14 amino acids long. Germline lookup yields CDR1 DFQATT and CDR2 SNEGSKA (reference sequence). V was clipped by 4 bases and J by 4 bases; unmatched bases: 9. The DNA for the CDR3 is TGCAGTGCTATCAGGGGGGGTTATGGCACTGAAGCTTTCTTT. This sequence encodes CSAIRGGYGTEAFF.

V gene TRBV5-1 combines with J gene TRBJ2-3, with D perhaps matching TRBD2 (5 bases). Germline assignment: CDR1 SGHRS and CDR2 YFSETQ. This CDR3 has 13 residues. V lost 0 bases to trimming and J lost 10 bases, with 12 bases between them. CDR3 coding DNA: TGCGCCAGCAGCTTGGGATTAGCGTCGGCGCAGTATTTT. Amino acids: CASSLGLASAQYF.

This clonotype was detected a few times. The chain links TRBV7-8 to TRBJ2-2; possibly TRBD2 for D (5 bases). Trimming removed 1 base from V and 5 bases from J, with 14 bases in between. The CDR3 consists of 16 residues. From germline, CDR1 is SGHVS and CDR2 FQNEAQ. CDR3 bases: TGTGCCAGCAGCTTAGTCGGGAAAGTGCAGACCGGGGAGCTGTTTTTT. Its protein is CASSLVGKVQTGELFF.

The gene calls are TRBV5-4 and TRBJ2-1; the D is unclear. Trimming removed 0 bases from V and 0 bases from J, with 10 bases in between. The CDR3 loop spans 16 amino acids. Germline CDR1 reads SGHNT; CDR2 reads YYREEE (reference sequence). The DNA for the CDR3 is TGTGCCAGCAGCTTGGGTTCAGGAGCCTCCTACAATGAGCAGTTCTTC. Translated, it gives CASSLGSGASYNEQFF. Looking up the rest from reference TRBV5-4 and TRBJ2-1 gives the full variable domain: ETGVTQSPTHLIKTRGQQVTLRCSSQSGHNTVSWYQQALGQGPQFIFQYYREEENGRGNFPPRFSGLQFPNYSSELNVNALELDDSALYLCASSLGSGASYNEQFFGPGTRLTVL.

In this sample, this clonotype turned up a few times. The rearrangement links TRBV15 to TRBJ1-4, with 8 bases aligning to TRBD1. Germline lookup yields CDR1 LNHNV and CDR2 YYDKDF (reference sequence). This CDR3 comprises 17 residues. With V trimmed by 0 bases and J by 7 bases, 10 bases remained unmatched. The CDR3 coding sequence is TGTGCCACCAGCAGAGACCACAGGACAGGGTCCGGTGAAAAACTGTTTTTT. Its protein is CATSRDHRTGSGEKLFF.

This rearrangement joins TRBV9 to TRBJ2-3; D remains ambiguous. The germline gives CDR1 SGDLS, CDR2 YYNGEE. The CDR3 extends over 15 amino acids. V was cut by 0 bases and J by 0 bases, with 8 bases left in between. The CDR3 DNA reads as TGTGCCAGCAGCGTAGTAGCAGGAAGCACAGATACGCAGTATTTT. Translation: CASSVVAGSTDTQYF.

This clonotype was recorded a few times. The chain uses TRBV6-4 and TRBJ2-3, with 7 bases that match TRBD1. Losses at the gene ends were 0 bases for V and 1 base for J; bases not matched to a gene: 4. This CDR3 is built from 16 residues. Germline V gene lookup returns CDR1 MRHNA and CDR2 SNTAGT. The CDR3 loop reads CASSDSSGGGTDTQYF. The DNA for the CDR3 is TGTGCCAGCAGTGACTCCTCAGGGGGTGGCACAGATACGCAGTATTTT.

Comments on this clonotype: An end of the junction differs from the germline gene, which may be a read error. This chain connects TRBV29-1 to TRBJ2-4, with 7 bases matching TRBD1. Germline V gene data show CDR1 as SQVTM and CDR2 as ANQGSEA. This CDR3 has 15 residues. The CDR3 region has the DNA TGCAGCGTAACGGGACAGTCCTCTGCCAAAGACATTCAGTACTTC. It is translated as CSVTGQSSAKDIQYF.